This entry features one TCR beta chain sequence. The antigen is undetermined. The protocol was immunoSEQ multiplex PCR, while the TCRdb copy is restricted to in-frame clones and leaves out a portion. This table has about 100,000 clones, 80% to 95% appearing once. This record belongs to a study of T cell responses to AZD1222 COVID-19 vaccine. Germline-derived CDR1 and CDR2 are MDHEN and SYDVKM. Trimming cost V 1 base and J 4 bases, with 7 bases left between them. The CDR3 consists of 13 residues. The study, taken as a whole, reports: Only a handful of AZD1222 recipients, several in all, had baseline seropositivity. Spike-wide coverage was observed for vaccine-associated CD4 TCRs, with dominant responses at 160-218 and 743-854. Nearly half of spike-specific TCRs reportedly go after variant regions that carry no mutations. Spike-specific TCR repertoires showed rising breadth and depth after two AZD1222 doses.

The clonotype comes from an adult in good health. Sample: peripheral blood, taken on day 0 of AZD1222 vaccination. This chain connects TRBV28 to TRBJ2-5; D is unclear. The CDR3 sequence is CASSLSGRETQYF. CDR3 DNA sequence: TGTGCCAGCAGTTTATCCGGGCGAGAGACCCAGTACTTC.